Presented here are 13 T cell receptor beta chains from one specimen sequenced in a study of blood T cell repertoires in COVID-19 (TCRdb year 2020). To prepare the library, the immunoSEQ multiplex PCR assay was applied. The source is immuneACCESS, and TCRdb retained only in-frame sequences with V and J called. Part of the clones is not carried over; for the studies checked, unresolved V genes explain less than half of this, and the remainder is unexplained. Present in this sample are approximately 470,000 clones, 87% of which were seen just once. The top ten clones comprise roughly 0.7% of the sample. The sample was PBMCs or T cells enriched from blood (not recorded which). The receptors come from a young woman who had recovered from COVID-19.

J is TRBJ1-2 and V is TRBV3-1 (or the pseudogene TRBV3-2); D possibly corresponds to TRBD1 (6 bases). The CDR3 is made up of 15 amino acids. V lost 0 bases and J lost 3, with 11 bases in between. Germline values: CDR1 LGHDT, CDR2 YNNKEL (reference sequence). CDR3 sequence: CASSQDRGGDYGYTF. CDR3 DNA sequence: TGTGCCAGCAGCCAAGATCGCGGGGGCGACTATGGCTACACCTTC.

The chain links TRBV5-1 to TRBJ1-3; 12 bases line up with TRBD1. The CDR3 runs 17 residues. J was trimmed by 2 bases and V by 4 bases; bases with no gene match: 7. Germline V CDR1 and CDR2: SGHRS, YFSETQ. As DNA, the CDR3 is TGCGCCAGCAGCCCGGGACAGGGGGCGCAACCTGGAAACACCATATATTTT. Protein sequence: CASSPGQGAQPGNTIYF.

The chain joins TRBV5-6 to TRBJ1-2; D unresolved. V lost 1 base and J 6 bases, leaving 13 bases between the germline ends. Germline V lookup: CDR1 SGHDT, CDR2 YYEEEE. The CDR3 length is 14 residues. The CDR3 protein is CASSLWVTGDGYTF. The CDR3 coding sequence is TGTGCCAGCAGCTTGTGGGTAACGGGTGATGGCTACACCTTC.

This rearrangement joins TRBV11-2 to TRBJ1-2; a weak D match, TRBD1 (5 bases). With 6 bases removed from V and 4 bases from J, the gap between germline ends came to 15 bases. Germline CDR1 and CDR2: SGHAT and FQNNGV. The CDR3 is made up of 14 amino acids. The CDR3 nucleotides read TGTGCCAGCAGATCAGGGAAGTGGAGCTATGGCTACACCTTC. It encodes CASRSGKWSYGYTF.

V gene TRBV6-1 combines with J gene TRBJ1-1; possibly TRBD1 for D (5 bases). Between the trimmed V and J ends, which lost 2 bases and 0 bases, there was a span of 10 bases. This CDR3 has 15 residues. Germline-derived CDR1 and CDR2 are MNHNS and SASEGT. The CDR3 DNA reads as TGTGCCAGCAGTGAAAGGGGCAGGGTGAACACTGAAGCTTTCTTT. Translation gives CASSERGRVNTEAFF.

Here the CDR3 reads CASSGQIYGYTF. DNA for the CDR3: TGTGCCAGCAGTGGACAGATCTATGGCTACACCTTC. The chain couples TRBV12-3 or TRBV12-4 to TRBJ1-2, with D possibly matching TRBD1 (6 bases). V lost 5 bases and J lost 4, with 8 bases in between. This CDR3 is built from 12 residues.

The chain uses TRBV18 and TRBJ2-1; 11 bases map to TRBD1. J gave up 8 bases and V 4 bases, and 4 bases lay outside the gene matches. The CDR3 runs 14 residues. Germline CDR1 reads KGHSH; CDR2 reads LQKENI. The CDR3: CASSRGQGGDEQFF. CDR3 DNA sequence: TGTGCCAGCTCACGGGGACAGGGGGGCGATGAGCAGTTCTTC.

The rearrangement joins TRBV10-1 to TRBJ1-6; D is uncertain. This CDR3 has 16 amino acids. V shed 8 bases and J shed 0 bases, with 14 bases lying between them. CDR1 and CDR2 (germline): WNHNN, SYGVQD (reference sequence). CDR3 DNA: TGCGCCAGCCGGCTCCGCGGAAGCTCCTATAATTCACCCCTCCACTTT. It yields the protein CASRLRGSSYNSPLHF.

V is TRBV7-2 and J is TRBJ2-5; D is perhaps TRBD2 (5 bases). The CDR3 is made up of 12 amino acids. Germline CDR1 SGHTA, CDR2 FQGNSA. V lost 5 bases to trimming and J lost 5 bases, with 9 bases between them. The DNA for the CDR3 is TGTGCCAGCAGCCCCTCGGGGGAGACCCAGTACTTC. Translating it yields CASSPSGETQYF.

V and J are TRBV6-5 and TRBJ2-7; 12 nucleotides agree with TRBD2. There are 15 residues in the CDR3. Germline CDR1 reads MNHEY; CDR2 reads SVGAGI. Trimming took 4 bases from V and 3 from J; bases not matched to a gene: 4. In DNA, the CDR3 is TGTGCCAGCAGTTCCCGACTAGCGGGGGACTACGAGCAGTACTTC. Translated, it gives CASSSRLAGDYEQYF.

This chain uses TRBV4-1 with TRBJ2-5; tentative D call: TRBD1 (6 bases). This CDR3 spans 12 amino acids. CDR1 and CDR2 (germline): MGHRA, YSYEKL. V dropped 1 base and J dropped 7 bases, with 7 bases sitting between them. The CDR3 DNA is TGCGCCAGCAGCCAAGTCAGGGGGACCCAGTACTTC. Its protein product is CASSQVRGTQYF.

This clone was found once. The chain has TRBV5-1 and TRBJ2-1, with 9 bases matching TRBD1. Germline V gives CDR1 SGHRS, CDR2 YFSETQ. The CDR3 spans 15 residues. J gave up 7 bases and V 3 bases, and 8 bases lay outside the gene matches. The CDR3 sequence: CASSSGGTGLNEQFF. In DNA, the CDR3 is TGCGCCAGCAGCTCCGGAGGGACAGGGTTGAATGAGCAGTTCTTC. Using reference TRBV5-1 and TRBJ2-1 for the parts outside the CDR3, the full variable domain is KAGVTQTPRYLIKTRGQQVTLSCSPISGHRSVSWYQQTPGQGLQFLFEYFSETQRNKGNFPGRFSGRQFSNSRSEMNVSTLELGDSALYLCASSSGGTGLNEQFFGPGTRLTVL.

This chain uses TRBV7-9 with TRBJ1-1; weak D call: TRBD1 (5 bases). Trimming shortened V by 0 bases and J by 11 bases, and 10 bases separated the two germline ends. The CDR3 length is 12 residues. The V gene's germline CDR1 is SEHNR and CDR2 FQNEAQ (reference sequence). CDR3 DNA: TGTGCCAGCAGCTTAGCTCCGGCAGGGGCTTTCTTT. This translates into CASSLAPAGAFF.